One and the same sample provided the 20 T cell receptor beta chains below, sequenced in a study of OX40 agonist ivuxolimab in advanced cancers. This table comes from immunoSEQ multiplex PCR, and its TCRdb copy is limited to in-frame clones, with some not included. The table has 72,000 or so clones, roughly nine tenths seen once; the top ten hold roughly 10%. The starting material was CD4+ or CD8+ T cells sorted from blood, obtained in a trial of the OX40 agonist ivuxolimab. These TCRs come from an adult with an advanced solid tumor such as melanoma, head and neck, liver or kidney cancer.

The CDR3 here is CAISEGGLDQPQHF. The CDR3 DNA reads TGTGCCATCAGTGAAGGGGGGCTGGATCAGCCCCAGCATTTT. V is TRBV10-3 and J is TRBJ1-5, with D tentatively TRBD1 (6 bases). V shed 3 bases and J shed 5 bases, with 11 bases lying between them. CDR3 length: 14 residues. Germline CDR1 ENHRY, CDR2 SYGVKD.

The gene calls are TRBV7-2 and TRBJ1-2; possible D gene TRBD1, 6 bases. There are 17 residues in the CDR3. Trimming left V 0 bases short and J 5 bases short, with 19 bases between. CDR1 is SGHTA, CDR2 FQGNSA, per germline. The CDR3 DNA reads TGTGCCAGCAGCTTAGCTGGGGGGCGCGTGGATGAATATGGCTACACCTTC. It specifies CASSLAGGRVDEYGYTF.

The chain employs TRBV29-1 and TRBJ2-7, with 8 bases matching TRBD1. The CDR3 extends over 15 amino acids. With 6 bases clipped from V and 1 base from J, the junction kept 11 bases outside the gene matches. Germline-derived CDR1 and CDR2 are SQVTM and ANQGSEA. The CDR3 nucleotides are TGCAGCGTGGGACCGGACAGGGAGCATTCCTACGAGCAGTACTTC. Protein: CSVGPDREHSYEQYF.

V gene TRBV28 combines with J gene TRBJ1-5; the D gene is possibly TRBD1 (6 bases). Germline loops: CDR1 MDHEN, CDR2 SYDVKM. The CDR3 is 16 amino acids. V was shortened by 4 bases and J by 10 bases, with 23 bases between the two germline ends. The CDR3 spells CASSSPRGRGIRPQHF. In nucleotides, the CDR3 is TGTGCCAGCAGTTCCCCCCGCGGAAGGGGGATCAGACCCCAGCATTTT.

CDR3 protein: CASSPPSAGSGANVLTF. DNA of the CDR3: TGTGCCAGCTCACCACCGAGTGCGGGCTCTGGGGCCAACGTCCTGACTTTC. This sequence joins TRBV18 and TRBJ2-6, with a possible D match to TRBD2 (5 bases). The germline CDR1 and CDR2 sequences are KGHSH and LQKENI. Trimming took 0 bases from V and 0 from J, leaving 9 bases between them. The CDR3 covers 17 residues.

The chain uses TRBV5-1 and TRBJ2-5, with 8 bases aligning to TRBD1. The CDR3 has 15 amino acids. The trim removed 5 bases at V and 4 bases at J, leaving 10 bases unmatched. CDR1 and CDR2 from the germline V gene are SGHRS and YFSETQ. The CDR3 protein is CASSSFQGAGETQYF. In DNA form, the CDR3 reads TGCGCCAGCAGTTCTTTTCAGGGGGCCGGAGAGACCCAGTACTTC. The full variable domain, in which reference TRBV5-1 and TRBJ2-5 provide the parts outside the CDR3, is KAGVTQTPRYLIKTRGQQVTLSCSPISGHRSVSWYQQTPGQGLQFLFEYFSETQRNKGNFPGRFSGRQFSNSRSEMNVSTLELGDSALYLCASSSFQGAGETQYFGPGTRLLVL.

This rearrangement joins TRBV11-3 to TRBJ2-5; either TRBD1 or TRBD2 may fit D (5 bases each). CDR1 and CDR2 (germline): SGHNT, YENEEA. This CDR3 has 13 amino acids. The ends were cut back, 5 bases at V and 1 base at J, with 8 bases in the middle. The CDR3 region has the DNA TGTGCCAGCAGCACAGGACTCCAAGAGACCCAGTACTTC. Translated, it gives CASSTGLQETQYF.

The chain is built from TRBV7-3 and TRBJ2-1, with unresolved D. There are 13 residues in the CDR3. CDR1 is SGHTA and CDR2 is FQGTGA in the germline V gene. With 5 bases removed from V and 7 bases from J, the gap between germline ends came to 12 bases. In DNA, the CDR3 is TGTGCCAGCAGCCAGAACGGGCTTAATGAGCAGTTCTTC. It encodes CASSQNGLNEQFF.

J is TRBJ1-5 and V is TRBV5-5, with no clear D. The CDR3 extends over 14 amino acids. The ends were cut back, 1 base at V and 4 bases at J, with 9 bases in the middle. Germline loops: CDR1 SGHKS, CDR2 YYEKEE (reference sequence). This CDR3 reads CASSLRMSNQPQHF. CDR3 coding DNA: TGTGCCAGCAGCTTGCGGATGAGTAATCAGCCCCAGCATTTT.

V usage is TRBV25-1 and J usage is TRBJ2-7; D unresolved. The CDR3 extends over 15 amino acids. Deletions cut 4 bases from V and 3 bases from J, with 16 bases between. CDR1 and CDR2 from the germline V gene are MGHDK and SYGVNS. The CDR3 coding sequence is TGTGCCAGCAGTGGATACTCGGAAAGGTTCTACGAGCAGTACTTC. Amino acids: CASSGYSERFYEQYF.

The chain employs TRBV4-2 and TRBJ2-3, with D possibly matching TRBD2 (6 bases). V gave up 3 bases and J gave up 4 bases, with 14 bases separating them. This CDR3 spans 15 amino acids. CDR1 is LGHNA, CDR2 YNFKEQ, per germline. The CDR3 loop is CASSHDAGRPDTQYF. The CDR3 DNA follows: TGTGCCAGCAGCCATGATGCGGGGCGCCCAGATACGCAGTATTTT.

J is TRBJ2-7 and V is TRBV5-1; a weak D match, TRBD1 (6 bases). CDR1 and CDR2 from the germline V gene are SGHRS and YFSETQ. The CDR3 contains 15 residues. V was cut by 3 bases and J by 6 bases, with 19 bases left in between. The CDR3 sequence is CASSSWVGGGTEQYF. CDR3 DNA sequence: TGCGCCAGCAGCTCCTGGGTGGGTGGGGGCACCGAGCAGTACTTC.

CDR3 coding DNA: TGTGCCAGCGGTGGACCGGGACAGGGGTCCGACGAGCAGTACTTC. The encoded protein is CASGGPGQGSDEQYF. This sequence joins TRBV28 and TRBJ2-7; 10 bases are shared with TRBD1. The CDR3 runs 15 residues. The V segment lost 8 bases and the J segment 5 bases; nucleotides outside the gene matches: 12. CDR1 and CDR2 from the germline V gene are MDHEN and SYDVKM. Based on the CDR3 plus reference TRBV28 and TRBJ2-7, the full variable domain is DVKVTQSSRYLVKRTGEKVFLECVQDMDHENMFWYRQDPGLGLRLIYFSYDVKMKEKGDIPEGYSVSREKKERFSLILESASTNQTSMYLCASGGPGQGSDEQYFGPGTRLTVT.

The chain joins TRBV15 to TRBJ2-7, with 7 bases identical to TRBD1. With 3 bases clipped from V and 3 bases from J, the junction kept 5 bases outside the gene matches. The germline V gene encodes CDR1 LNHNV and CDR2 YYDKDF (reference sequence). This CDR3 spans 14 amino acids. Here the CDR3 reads CATSRPGGNYEQYF. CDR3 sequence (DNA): TGTGCCACCAGCAGGCCAGGGGGAAACTACGAGCAGTACTTC.

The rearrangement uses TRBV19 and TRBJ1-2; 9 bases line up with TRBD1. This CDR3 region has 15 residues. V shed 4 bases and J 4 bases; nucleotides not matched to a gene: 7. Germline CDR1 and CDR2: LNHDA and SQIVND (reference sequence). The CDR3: CASSRSTGGAYGYTF. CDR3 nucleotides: TGTGCCAGTAGTAGGTCAACAGGGGGCGCCTATGGCTACACCTTC. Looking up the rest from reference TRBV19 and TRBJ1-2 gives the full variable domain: DGGITQSPKYLFRKEGQNVTLSCEQNLNHDAMYWYRQDPGQGLRLIYYSQIVNDFQKGDIAEGYSVSREKKESFPLTVTSAQKNPTAFYLCASSRSTGGAYGYTFGSGTRLTVV.

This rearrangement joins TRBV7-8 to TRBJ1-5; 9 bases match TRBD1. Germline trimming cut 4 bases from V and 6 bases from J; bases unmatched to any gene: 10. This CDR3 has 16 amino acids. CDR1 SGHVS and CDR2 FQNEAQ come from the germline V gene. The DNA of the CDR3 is TGTGCCAGCAGCTCACTGACAGGGGGTTGGAGTCAGCCCCAGCATTTT. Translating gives CASSSLTGGWSQPQHF.

The CDR3 DNA follows: TGTGCCAGCTCCGGCGGGCCTCCCGATCAGCCCCAGCATTTT. Translating gives CASSGGPPDQPQHF. The chain is built from TRBV28 and TRBJ1-5; D ambiguous. V lost 8 bases and J lost 5, with 16 bases in between. The germline V gene has CDR1 MDHEN and CDR2 SYDVKM. CDR3 length: 14 amino acids.

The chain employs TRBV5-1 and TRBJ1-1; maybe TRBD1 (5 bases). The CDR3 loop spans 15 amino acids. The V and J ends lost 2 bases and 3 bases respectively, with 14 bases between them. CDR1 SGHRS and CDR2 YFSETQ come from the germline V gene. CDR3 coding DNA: TGCGCCAGCAGCTTCCAGGTGGGGGTGGACACTGAAGCTTTCTTT. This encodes CASSFQVGVDTEAFF.

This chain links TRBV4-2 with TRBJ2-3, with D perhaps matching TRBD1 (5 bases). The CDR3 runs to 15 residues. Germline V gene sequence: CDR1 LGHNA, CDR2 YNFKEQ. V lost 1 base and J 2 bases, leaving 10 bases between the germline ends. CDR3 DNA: TGTGCCAGCAGCCAAGGGACATCCAACACAGATACGCAGTATTTT. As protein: CASSQGTSNTDTQYF.

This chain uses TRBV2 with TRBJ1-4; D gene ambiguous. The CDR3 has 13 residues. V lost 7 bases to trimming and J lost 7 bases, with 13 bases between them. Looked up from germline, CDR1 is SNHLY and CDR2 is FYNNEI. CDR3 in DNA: TGTGCCAGCAACACTCGCCGAGGTGAAAAACTGTTTTTT. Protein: CASNTRRGEKLFF.